This TCR beta chain was profiled in a study of post-analysis software for immune sequencing data. Across the whole study: Courses of disease covered relapsing-remitting, secondary progressive and progressive-relapsing multiple sclerosis.

Every TCR beta cDNA library bore unique molecular identifiers. From about 0.98 to 11 million T cells, 400,000 to 650,000 cDNA molecules were obtained. Via MiXCR, TCRdb re-called the PCR reads, giving one row per CDR3 protein. The table has 450,000 to 650,000 distinct CDR3 sequences, roughly two fifths seen once. This CDR3 region has 13 residues. With 7 bases removed from V and 1 base from J, the gap between germline ends came to 9 bases. CDR1 and CDR2 (germline): MNHEY, SVGAGI. Of note for this clonotype: What it binds is unknown. Given the absence of the conserved phenylalanine or tryptophan at the CDR3 end, a read error is likely.

Study observations and caveats: About 5 TRBV segments, including TRBV5-6, TRBV5-1 and TRBV20-1, were more frequent in patients than controls. Batch-mates among the samples co-clustered strongly by F measure. Significantly lower normalized Chao1 diversity was seen in multiple sclerosis patients than in controls.

The chain uses TRBV6-5 and TRBJ2-3; no firm D call. This sequence was found in a girl between 10 and 17 years old with multiple sclerosis. Sequencing was done on a sample of blood. CDR3 sequence: CASKIPGTDTQYI. The CDR3 DNA reads as TGTGCCAGCAAGATACCGGGCACAGATACGCAGTATATT.